This is a list of T cell receptor beta chains from one sample in a study of blood T cell repertoires in COVID-19. The table came from immunoSEQ multiplex PCR; TCRdb's copy has only in-frame clones and leaves some out. The sample lists about 120,000 clones, more than 75% occurring once. Sequenced input: peripheral blood. These receptors were collected from a man between 60 and 75 years old with COVID-19, enrolled during active disease. Both conserved end residues are part of each CDR3. Fields, in order: J gene, V gene, CDR3 protein.

J gene: TRBJ2-5; V gene: TRBV4-1; CDR3 protein: CASSQESGTSGRVKTQYF
J gene: TRBJ1-1; V gene: TRBV5-5; CDR3 protein: CASSLEYSELTEAFF
J gene: TRBJ2-3; V gene: TRBV9; CDR3 protein: CASSVDYSTDTQYF
J gene: TRBJ2-1; V gene: TRBV7-2; CDR3 protein: CASSYRGAGGAEYNEQFF
J gene: TRBJ2-1; V gene: TRBV11-3; CDR3 protein: CASTLAEGRYNEQFF
J gene: TRBJ1-1; V gene: TRBV5-1; CDR3 protein: CASSLQASMNTEAFF
J gene: TRBJ2-1; V gene: TRBV4-3; CDR3 protein: CASSQDGGTNEQFF
J gene: TRBJ1-1; V gene: TRBV18; CDR3 protein: CASSEQRNTEAFF
J gene: TRBJ1-2; V gene: TRBV5-1; CDR3 protein: CASRRTVNYGYTF
J gene: TRBJ1-2; V gene: TRBV3-1/TRBV3-2; CDR3 protein: CASSLRTGVDGYTF
J gene: TRBJ2-7; V gene: TRBV28; CDR3 protein: CASGTGGPYEQYF
J gene: TRBJ2-7; V gene: TRBV5-1; CDR3 protein: CASSLGTESYEQYF
J gene: TRBJ2-1; V gene: TRBV11-3; CDR3 protein: CASSFPWREGTYEQFF
J gene: TRBJ2-7; V gene: TRBV28; CDR3 protein: CASCGGSGEQYF
J gene: TRBJ2-2; V gene: TRBV11-3; CDR3 protein: CASSWGLAGDTGELFF